This T cell receptor (beta chain) was sequenced in a study of T cell responses to AZD1222 COVID-19 vaccine. Comment on this clone: Antigen unknown.

Here immunoSEQ multiplex PCR was the method, and the copy in TCRdb shows in-frame clones only, minus some. The repertoire holds some 130,000 clones, with roughly 93% as singletons. Study results and caveats: Baseline seropositives among AZD1222 recipients totaled only five to seven. Clonal diversity was possibly underestimated, and the donors were mostly white British, with more females.

The CDR3 is 15 residues long. CDR1 is LGHNA, CDR2 YNFKEQ, per germline. With 1 base removed from V and 7 bases from J, the gap between germline ends came to 16 bases. The sample here was peripheral blood, taken on day 0 of AZD1222 vaccination. The receptor was isolated from an adult in good health. This chain joins TRBV4-2 and TRBJ1-1; D unclear. Here the CDR3 reads CASSQVGVAVGEAFF. CDR3 coding DNA: TGTGCCAGCAGCCAAGTTGGGGTTGCGGTTGGTGAAGCTTTCTTT.